The 28 T cell receptor beta chains listed next were all sequenced from one sample in a study of OX40 agonist ivuxolimab in advanced cancers. The method was the immunoSEQ multiplex PCR assay. In its TCRdb copy, this immuneACCESS table keeps in-frame sequences only and misses some clones. Where compared with another copy, unresolved V genes explain less than half of these, and the others have no known cause. The sample table lists approximately 13,000 clones, roughly two thirds of them with a count of one. Roughly 29% of the sample belongs to the ten largest clones. The sequences come from CD4+ or CD8+ T cells sorted from blood, collected in a trial of the OX40 agonist ivuxolimab. All receptors come from an adult with an advanced solid tumor such as melanoma, head and neck, liver or kidney cancer.

Comments on this clone: Other DNA variants within this sample encode the same CDR3. The J gene is TRBJ1-5, the V gene TRBV7-6; D gene ambiguous. The CDR3 has 13 amino acids. The germline gives CDR1 SGHVS, CDR2 FNYEAQ. V lost 1 base, J lost 4 bases, and 5 bases lay in between. DNA for the CDR3: TGTGCCAGCAGCTTAGACAGAAATCAGCCCCAGCATTTT. Residues: CASSLDRNQPQHF.

This chain uses TRBV19 with TRBJ2-1; 8 bases are a match to TRBD1. The CDR3 is 14 residues long. The germline V gene encodes CDR1 LNHDA and CDR2 SQIVND (reference sequence). V was clipped by 8 bases and J by 8 bases; unmatched bases: 11. The CDR3 reads CASASGGEGYEQFF. CDR3 bases: TGTGCCAGTGCCTCAGGGGGCGAGGGGTATGAGCAGTTCTTC.

The gene calls are TRBV19 and TRBJ2-1; D may match TRBD1 or TRBD2 (5 bases each). Germline CDR1 reads LNHDA; CDR2 reads SQIVND (reference sequence). Trimming removed 5 bases from V and 9 bases from J, with 8 bases in between. There are 11 residues in the CDR3. CDR3 residues: CASSAGTEQFF. CDR3 nucleotides: TGTGCCAGTAGTGCCGGGACTGAGCAGTTCTTC.

This clone was seen more than once but under ten times. This sequence joins TRBV28 and TRBJ1-1; D is unresolved. V was pared by 5 bases and J by 8 bases, with 15 bases between. This CDR3 contains 13 residues. CDR1 is MDHEN, CDR2 SYDVKM, per germline. CDR3 sequence reads: CASSPPIRPEAFF. Here the CDR3 DNA reads TGTGCCAGCAGTCCCCCAATTAGGCCCGAAGCTTTCTTT.

This clone was seen just once. The rearrangement joins TRBV4-1 to TRBJ1-5, with 7 positions matching TRBD1. V shed 6 bases and J 3 bases; nucleotides not matched to a gene: 5. CDR1 is MGHRA and CDR2 is YSYEKL in the germline V gene. The CDR3 covers 14 residues. CDR3 sequence (DNA): TGCGCCAGCAGTCTAACAGGGGCCAATCAGCCCCAGCATTTT. Its protein is CASSLTGANQPQHF.

The chain couples TRBV27 to TRBJ2-7, with a weak D call TRBD1 (5 bases). The ends were cut back, 3 bases at V and 4 bases at J, with 10 bases in the middle. The CDR3 totals 13 residues. Per germline, CDR1 MNHEY and CDR2 SMNVEV (reference sequence). CDR3 loop: CASSLGPGYEQYF. CDR3 nucleotides: TGTGCCAGCAGTTTGGGCCCAGGGTACGAGCAGTACTTC.

A few counts support this clone. The V gene is TRBV5-4, the J gene TRBJ2-3; D is ambiguous. The V end lost 3 bases, the J end lost 1 base, and 12 bases lay between the germline ends. This CDR3 has 15 residues. Germline CDR1 SGHNT, CDR2 YYREEE (reference sequence). CDR3 DNA: TGTGCCAGCAGCTACGCCTTGGTAGGCACAGATACGCAGTATTTT. It encodes CASSYALVGTDTQYF.

V gene TRBV5-4 combines with J gene TRBJ1-2, with 9 bases that match TRBD1. Losses at the gene ends were 5 bases for V and 5 bases for J; bases not matched to a gene: 10. This CDR3 is 15 amino acids long. Germline loops: CDR1 SGHNT, CDR2 YYREEE (reference sequence). CDR3 in amino acids: CASREQQGARYGYTF. The CDR3, as DNA: TGTGCCAGCAGGGAGCAACAGGGGGCACGGTATGGCTACACCTTC.

The chain links TRBV5-1 to TRBJ2-1; TRBD1 matches 9 bases. V was pared by 3 bases and J by 7 bases, with 2 bases of the junction left unmatched. The CDR3 sequence is 13 residues long. The germline gives CDR1 SGHRS, CDR2 YFSETQ. Here the CDR3 reads CASSYGQGNEQFF. CDR3 nucleotides: TGCGCCAGCAGCTACGGACAGGGGAATGAGCAGTTCTTC.

The table lists this clone with a count of one. With only one base between it and a far larger clone, this is likely a read error. CDR3 nucleotides: TGCGCCAGCAGCTTGGGGGATCAGCCCCAGCATTTT. Its protein product is CASSLGDQPQHF. The chain uses TRBV5-1 and TRBJ1-5; unclear D gene. Germline V gene lookup returns CDR1 SGHRS and CDR2 YFSETQ. Trimming took 0 bases from V and 5 from J, leaving 3 bases between them. The CDR3 spans 12 residues.

This clone is deemed medium-sized. Other DNA sequences in this sample translate to the same CDR3. The chain combines TRBV2 with TRBJ2-3, with TRBD2 as a possible D gene (6 bases). CDR3 length: 15 residues. V gave up 4 bases and J gave up 0 bases, with 11 bases separating them. The germline gives CDR1 SNHLY, CDR2 FYNNEI. CDR3 in DNA: TGTGCCAGCAGTGGCGGGACGGCTAGCACAGATACGCAGTATTTT. Translated, it gives CASSGGTASTDTQYF.

CDR3 sequence reads: CAISAGPGQGVLYEQYF. CDR3 coding DNA: TGTGCCATCAGCGCTGGACCGGGACAGGGGGTCCTATACGAGCAGTACTTC. The chain uses TRBV10-3 and TRBJ2-7, with 11 bases aligning to TRBD1. CDR1 ENHRY and CDR2 SYGVKD come from the germline V gene. This CDR3 has 17 amino acids. J was trimmed by 4 bases and V by 6 bases; bases with no gene match: 14.

The V and J genes are TRBV7-9 and TRBJ2-3, with unresolved D. CDR3 length: 14 residues. CDR1 and CDR2 (germline): SEHNR, FQNEAQ (reference sequence). V was clipped by 5 bases and J by 2 bases, with 11 bases between them. CDR3 residues: CASSVELDTDTQYF. For the CDR3, the DNA is TGTGCCAGCAGCGTGGAACTGGACACAGATACGCAGTATTTT. Supplemented by reference TRBV7-9 and TRBJ2-3, the full variable domain reads DTGVSQNPRHKITKRGQNVTFRCDPISEHNRLYWYRQTLGQGPEFLTYFQNEAQLEKSRLLSDRFSAERPKGSFSTLEIQRTEQGDSAMYLCASSVELDTDTQYFGPGTRLTVL.

V and J are TRBV7-9 and TRBJ2-7; 7 nucleotides align to TRBD1. From germline, CDR1 is SEHNR and CDR2 FQNEAQ (reference sequence). This CDR3 has 14 residues. V gave up 2 bases and J gave up 5 bases; unmatched junction bases: 6. The CDR3 here is CASSLFSTGDEQYF. In nucleotides, the CDR3 is TGTGCCAGCAGCTTATTCTCCACAGGGGACGAGCAGTACTTC.

This chain uses TRBV7-7 with TRBJ2-1, with 7 bases fitting TRBD2. Germline V lookup: CDR1 SSHAT, CDR2 FNYEAQ (reference sequence). This CDR3 comprises 13 residues. V lost 1 base and J lost 9; bases outside the gene matches: 3. CDR3 residues: CASSLVWEGEQFF. The CDR3 coding sequence is TGTGCCAGCAGCTTAGTTTGGGAGGGTGAGCAGTTCTTC. Looking up the rest from reference TRBV7-7 and TRBJ2-1 gives the full variable domain: GAGVSQSPRYKVTKRGQDVTLRCDPISSHATLYWYQQALGQGPEFLTYFNYEAQPDKSGLPSDRFSAERPEGSISTLTIQRTEQRDSAMYRCASSLVWEGEQFFGPGTRLTVL.

The CDR3 sequence is CASSDGAGGNHEQFF. Here the CDR3 DNA reads TGTGCCAGCAGTGACGGGGCGGGAGGGAACCATGAGCAGTTCTTC. The rearrangement uses TRBV6-1 and TRBJ2-1, with 9 positions matching TRBD2. After removal of 3 bases from V and 8 bases from J, the junction contained 8 bases not matched to a gene. CDR1 is MNHNS, CDR2 SASEGT, per germline. This CDR3 has 15 amino acids.

The chain employs TRBV18 and TRBJ1-4; perhaps TRBD1 as D (5 bases). The germline V and J ends were trimmed by 3 bases and 5 bases, with 13 bases remaining between them. Germline lookup yields CDR1 KGHSH and CDR2 LQKENI. The CDR3 sequence is 15 residues long. The CDR3 DNA follows: TGTGCCAGCTCACCCGACAGAGTAAAAAATGAAAAACTGTTTTTT. It is translated as CASSPDRVKNEKLFF. Complete variable domain (other parts from reference TRBV18 and TRBJ1-4): NAGVMQNPRHLVRRRGQEARLRCSPMKGHSHVYWYRQLPEEGLKFMVYLQKENIIDESGMPKERFSAEFPKEGPSILRIQQVVRGDSAAYFCASSPDRVKNEKLFFGSGTQLSVL.

This chain uses TRBV6-5 with TRBJ2-2; D unresolved. Germline CDR1 and CDR2: MNHEY and SVGAGI. V lost 4 bases and J lost 7, with 7 bases in between. CDR3 size: 12 residues. The CDR3 nucleotides read TGTGCCAGCAGTTTGGGTCGCGGGGAGCTGTTTTTT. The encoded protein is CASSLGRGELFF.

The chain links TRBV11-2 to TRBJ2-3, with 8 bases lining up with TRBD2. CDR1 and CDR2 from the germline V gene are SGHAT and FQNNGV. The CDR3 totals 12 residues. Germline trimming cut 1 base from V and 10 bases from J; bases unmatched to any gene: 1. CDR3 sequence (DNA): TGTGCCAGCAGCTTAGTACTAGCGGCGCAGTATTTT. It encodes CASSLVLAAQYF.

The V and J genes are TRBV30 and TRBJ1-1, with D possibly matching TRBD1 (5 bases). CDR1 is GTSNPN and CDR2 is SVGIG in the germline V gene (reference sequence). The CDR3 consists of 16 residues. CDR3 bases: TGTGCAGTCTCCGGGGGGGATGATGCGGCGTACACTGAAGCTTTCTTT. It encodes CAVSGGDDAAYTEAFF.

V usage is TRBV21-1 and J usage is TRBJ1-1. TRBV21-1 is given as a pseudogene. There are 15 residues in the CDR3. The CDR3 here is CASSSRGEPNTEAFF. The CDR3 DNA reads as TGTGCCAGCAGCTCGCGGGGGGAACCGAACACTGAAGCTTTCTTT.

V is TRBV2 and J is TRBJ2-7, with D maybe TRBD2 (5 bases). Trimming cost V 8 bases and J 6 bases, with 14 bases left between them. The CDR3 has 12 residues. The germline V gene has CDR1 SNHLY and CDR2 FYNNEI. The CDR3 sequence: CASHLRVGEQYF. The CDR3 DNA sequence: TGTGCCAGCCACTTGAGGGTTGGCGAGCAGTACTTC.

V and J are TRBV6-1 and TRBJ1-1; D is possibly TRBD1 (5 bases). Per germline, CDR1 MNHNS and CDR2 SASEGT. The V and J ends lost 6 bases and 7 bases respectively, with 9 bases between them. The CDR3 has 11 amino acids. The CDR3 coding sequence is TGTGCCAGCAGAGGGACGGGTGAAGCTTTCTTT. Its protein is CASRGTGEAFF.

This clone was detected only a few times. The rearrangement uses TRBV7-9 and TRBJ1-1; D is ambiguous. This CDR3 contains 14 residues. V lost 6 bases and J 0 bases, leaving 11 bases between the germline ends. From germline, CDR1 is SEHNR and CDR2 FQNEAQ (reference sequence). CDR3 nucleotide sequence: TGTGCCAGCAGTGGGGTGGGCATGAACACTGAAGCTTTCTTT. It translates to CASSGVGMNTEAFF.

V gene TRBV29-1 combines with J gene TRBJ1-1, with TRBD1 matching 9 bases. There are 13 residues in the CDR3. Germline V gives CDR1 SQVTM, CDR2 ANQGSEA. The V gene end was trimmed by 2 bases and the J gene end by 7 bases; junction bases not matched to a gene: 5. Written as DNA, the CDR3 is TGCAGCGTTGAAACCGGGACAGGGAATGAAGCTTTCTTT. Protein: CSVETGTGNEAFF.

V is TRBV4-1 and J is TRBJ1-1, with D uncertain. Germline V lookup: CDR1 MGHRA, CDR2 YSYEKL. The CDR3 is made up of 15 amino acids. Trimming shortened V by 4 bases and J by 3 bases, and 15 bases separated the two germline ends. The chain's CDR3 is CASSLRTGSDTEAFF. The DNA of the CDR3 is TGCGCCAGCAGCCTTCGGACGGGATCGGACACTGAAGCTTTCTTT.

As DNA, the CDR3 is TGTGCCAGCAGTTTGGGTGGATGGAATGAGCAGTTCTTC. Translation: CASSLGGWNEQFF. The gene calls are TRBV11-2 and TRBJ2-1; D is uncertain. This CDR3 has 13 amino acids. Germline V lookup: CDR1 SGHAT, CDR2 FQNNGV. Trimming removed 6 bases at V and 7 bases at J, with 13 bases between.

The gene calls are TRBV4-2 and TRBJ1-3, with 7 bases matching TRBD1. The CDR3 loop spans 18 amino acids. CDR1 LGHNA and CDR2 YNFKEQ come from the germline V gene. V shed 0 bases and J 1 base; nucleotides not matched to a gene: 9. The CDR3 sequence: CASSQDRQGRTSGNTIYF. The DNA of the CDR3 is TGTGCCAGCAGCCAAGATCGACAGGGAAGGACTTCTGGAAACACCATATATTTT.